The 26 T cell receptor beta chains in this list originate from one sample, sequenced in a study of shared clonotypes between healthy human individuals. Cells designated naive CD8 were CD45RO-negative and were positively selected for CCR7, with terminally differentiated effector memory CD45RA+ cells excluded. TCRdb's table, derived via immunoSEQ multiplex PCR, lists solely in-frame clones and lacks some. The sample lists about 2.2 million clones; about 93% were seen once. Sequenced input: naive CD8+ T cells from PBMCs. The receptors come from a man aged 18-30 years in good health. Some clones in this sample may be carry-over from other donors' samples.

The chain carries TRBV19 and TRBJ1-2; the D gene is possibly TRBD1 (5 bases). The germline V gene encodes CDR1 LNHDA and CDR2 SQIVND (reference sequence). This CDR3 has 16 residues. The V end lost 2 bases, the J end lost 1 base, and 14 bases lay between the germline ends. The DNA for the CDR3 is TGTGCCAGTAGTATAACAGGACCCCTCCTTAACTATGGCTACACCTTC. Protein product: CASSITGPLLNYGYTF.

CDR3 sequence reads: CASSDGYYGYTF. As DNA, the CDR3 is TGTGCCAGCAGTGATGGATATTATGGCTACACCTTC. This chain uses TRBV6-1 with TRBJ1-2; D call uncertain. The CDR3 covers 12 residues. Germline V gene data show CDR1 as MNHNS and CDR2 as SASEGT. The V end lost 3 bases, the J end lost 5 bases, and 7 bases lay between the germline ends.

The J gene is TRBJ2-7, the V gene TRBV27; 7 nucleotides line up with TRBD1. With 0 bases clipped from V and 0 bases from J, the junction kept 8 bases outside the gene matches. Germline loops: CDR1 MNHEY, CDR2 SMNVEV (reference sequence). The CDR3 loop spans 17 amino acids. The CDR3 loop reads CASSLSAQGVYSYEQYF. The CDR3 DNA follows: TGTGCCAGCAGTTTATCGGCGCAGGGGGTATACTCCTACGAGCAGTACTTC.

On this clone itself: Other DNA sequences from this sample encode an identical CDR3 as well. The V and J genes are TRBV9 and TRBJ2-1; the D gene is possibly TRBD2 (5 bases). Trimming left V 2 bases short and J 7 bases short, with 10 bases between. Looked up from germline, CDR1 is SGDLS and CDR2 is YYNGEE. This CDR3 is built from 13 residues. The CDR3 is CASSVGARNEQFF. The DNA for the CDR3 is TGTGCCAGCAGCGTGGGAGCGAGGAATGAGCAGTTCTTC.

V gene TRBV11-2 combines with J gene TRBJ2-7; D perhaps matches TRBD1 (5 bases). Germline V lookup: CDR1 SGHAT, CDR2 FQNNGV. The CDR3 length is 15 residues. Trimming left V 3 bases short and J 6 bases short, with 18 bases between. Here the CDR3 reads CASSFGAFRATEQYF. In DNA, the CDR3 is TGTGCCAGCAGCTTTGGGGCCTTTAGAGCCACCGAGCAGTACTTC.

The DNA for the CDR3 is TGCAGCGTTGAAGATTTACTAGCGGGAAACAATGAGCAGTTCTTC. Its protein is CSVEDLLAGNNEQFF. The chain is built from TRBV29-1 and TRBJ2-1; 10 bases are a match to TRBD2. The CDR3 loop spans 15 amino acids. Germline-derived CDR1 and CDR2 are SQVTM and ANQGSEA. After removal of 0 bases from V and 5 bases from J, the junction contained 4 bases not matched to a gene.

The chain carries TRBV13 and TRBJ2-7, with D perhaps matching TRBD2 (6 bases). V was clipped by 6 bases and J by 5 bases, with 17 bases between them. This CDR3 comprises 14 residues. Germline CDR1 reads PRHDT; CDR2 reads FYEKMQ (reference sequence). CDR3: CASSIGGTWDEQYF. CDR3 in DNA: TGTGCCAGCAGTATCGGGGGAACCTGGGACGAGCAGTACTTC.

This chain joins TRBV19 and TRBJ1-5, with D perhaps matching TRBD1 (6 bases). The germline V gene has CDR1 LNHDA and CDR2 SQIVND (reference sequence). V was clipped by 10 bases and J by 0 bases, with 16 bases between them. This CDR3 has 15 amino acids. DNA of the CDR3: TGTGCCACCAGGGGACTCCTGCTTAGCAATCAGCCCCAGCATTTT. This gives the protein CATRGLLLSNQPQHF.

The chain has TRBV27 and TRBJ2-7; TRBD2 matches at 11 bases. CDR1 is MNHEY, CDR2 SMNVEV, per germline (reference sequence). This CDR3 comprises 18 residues. Germline trimming cut 4 bases from V and 0 bases from J; bases unmatched to any gene: 11. CDR3 sequence: CASSSSGTSGFNSYEQYF. Here the CDR3 DNA reads TGTGCCAGCAGTTCATCCGGGACTAGCGGCTTTAACTCCTACGAGCAGTACTTC.

This chain uses TRBV28 with TRBJ2-3; D is perhaps TRBD2 (6 bases). Trimming left V 2 bases short and J 8 bases short, with 11 bases between. The CDR3 runs 13 residues. Germline CDR1 and CDR2: MDHEN and SYDVKM. The CDR3 DNA follows: TGTGCCAGCAGTTTAGCGGCGGGGAGTACGCAGTATTTT. This gives the protein CASSLAAGSTQYF.

The gene calls are TRBV25-1 and TRBJ1-4; D may be TRBD1 (6 bases). The V end lost 1 base, the J end lost 8 bases, and 14 bases lay between the germline ends. Germline V CDR1 and CDR2: MGHDK, SYGVNS. The length of the CDR3 is 15 residues. The DNA of the CDR3 is TGTGCCAGCAGTGAATGGGCAGGGGAGCGAGAAAAACTGTTTTTT. Amino acid sequence: CASSEWAGEREKLFF. Looking up the rest from reference TRBV25-1 and TRBJ1-4 gives the full variable domain: EADIYQTPRYLVIGTGKKITLECSQTMGHDKMYWYQQDPGMELHLIHYSYGVNSTEKGDLSSESTVSRIRTEHFPLTLESARPSHTSQYLCASSEWAGEREKLFFGSGTQLSVL.

The gene calls are TRBV27 and TRBJ1-2; 8 nucleotides match TRBD1. Germline V gene sequence: CDR1 MNHEY, CDR2 SMNVEV (reference sequence). The V and J ends lost 2 bases and 6 bases, in that order; junction bases with no gene match: 17. This CDR3 has 18 residues. Here the CDR3 reads CASSLGPGTGALSDGYTF. DNA for the CDR3: TGTGCCAGCAGTTTAGGGCCGGGGACAGGTGCATTGTCGGATGGCTACACCTTC.

The chain recombines TRBV11-2 with TRBJ1-2, with D possibly TRBD1 on 5 matching bases. This CDR3 has 15 residues. V shed 3 bases and J shed 7 bases, with 18 bases lying between them. The germline V gene encodes CDR1 SGHAT and CDR2 FQNNGV. CDR3 sequence (DNA): TGTGCCAGCAGCTTTGGGGGGTTAACGTCGTCTGGCTACACCTTC. Protein product: CASSFGGLTSSGYTF. Looking up the rest from reference TRBV11-2 and TRBJ1-2 gives the full variable domain: EAGVAQSPRYKIIEKRQSVAFWCNPISGHATLYWYQQILGQGPKLLIQFQNNGVVDDSQLPKDRFSAERLKGVDSTLKIQPAKLEDSAVYLCASSFGGLTSSGYTFGSGTRLTVV.

The J gene is TRBJ2-7, the V gene TRBV2; TRBD2 matches at 13 bases. Germline V CDR1 and CDR2: SNHLY, FYNNEI. V was pared by 8 bases and J by 6 bases, with 7 bases of the junction left unmatched. CDR3 length: 14 residues. The CDR3 here is CASHITSGRVEQYF. CDR3 DNA sequence: TGTGCCAGCCATATTACTAGCGGGAGGGTCGAGCAGTACTTC.

The chain joins TRBV7-9 to TRBJ2-1; the match to TRBD2 covers 9 bases. Germline CDR1 SEHNR, CDR2 FQNEAQ (reference sequence). CDR3 length: 17 amino acids. Trimming took 1 base from V and 2 from J; bases not matched to a gene: 6. CDR3 nucleotide sequence: TGTGCCAGCAGCTTAGAAGGCGGGAGGGGGCCCTACAATGAGCAGTTCTTC. Its protein is CASSLEGGRGPYNEQFF. The variable domain in full, completed from reference TRBV7-9 and TRBJ2-1, reads DTGVSQNPRHKITKRGQNVTFRCDPISEHNRLYWYRQTLGQGPEFLTYFQNEAQLEKSRLLSDRFSAERPKGSFSTLEIQRTEQGDSAMYLCASSLEGGRGPYNEQFFGPGTRLTVL.

V gene TRBV4-3 combines with J gene TRBJ1-2; 10 nucleotides align to TRBD1. After removal of 0 bases from V and 0 bases from J, the junction contained 4 bases not matched to a gene. The germline gives CDR1 LGHNA, CDR2 YSLEER. The CDR3 has 17 residues. The CDR3 protein is CASSQDRGTGANYGYTF. The DNA of the CDR3 is TGCGCCAGCAGCCAAGATCGTGGGACAGGGGCTAACTATGGCTACACCTTC.

The table lists this clone with a few counts. The CDR3 sequence: CASGRIPLNTEAFF. CDR3 DNA sequence: TGTGCCAGCGGACGGATCCCACTGAACACTGAAGCTTTCTTT. The gene calls are TRBV6-1 and TRBJ1-1; D remains unclear. Looked up from germline, CDR1 is MNHNS and CDR2 is SASEGT. The CDR3 has 14 amino acids. Deletions cut 8 bases from V and 0 bases from J, with 13 bases between.

This clone was seen only a few times. V and J are TRBV4-2 and TRBJ2-1, with D perhaps TRBD2 (6 bases). Trimming took 0 bases from V and 3 from J, leaving 18 bases between them. The CDR3 is 18 amino acids. The V gene's germline CDR1 is LGHNA and CDR2 YNFKEQ. In nucleotides, the CDR3 is TGTGCCAGCAGCCAAGATTGGTTTCGCGGGACCAGCTACAATGAGCAGTTCTTC. Translated: CASSQDWFRGTSYNEQFF.

V and J are TRBV7-9 and TRBJ1-4; TRBD1 matches at 8 bases. J lost 4 bases, V lost 5 bases, and 9 bases had no gene match. The V gene's germline CDR1 is SEHNR and CDR2 FQNEAQ (reference sequence). The CDR3 has 16 amino acids. CDR3 in amino acids: CASSLGGQAGNEKLFF. CDR3 in DNA: TGTGCCAGCAGCCTCGGGGGACAGGCGGGTAATGAAAAACTGTTTTTT.

This clone was recorded once. The gene calls are TRBV27 and TRBJ2-3; D remains ambiguous. There are 16 residues in the CDR3. The germline V gene has CDR1 MNHEY and CDR2 SMNVEV (reference sequence). V was trimmed by 2 bases and J by 5 bases, leaving 17 bases between them. The CDR3: CASSLQGPASIDTQYF. The CDR3 DNA is TGTGCCAGCAGTTTACAAGGCCCAGCGAGTATAGATACGCAGTATTTT.

The chain links TRBV27 to TRBJ2-1; D perhaps matches TRBD2 (5 bases). This CDR3 has 15 amino acids. V was trimmed by 5 bases and J by 7 bases, leaving 18 bases between them. Germline V CDR1 and CDR2: MNHEY, SMNVEV (reference sequence). CDR3 sequence (DNA): TGTGCCAGCAGTCCGCCCCTCGATCCGGGGAATGAGCAGTTCTTC. Protein sequence: CASSPPLDPGNEQFF.

This chain links TRBV29-1 with TRBJ2-7, with 7 positions matching TRBD1. The trim removed 8 bases at V and 0 bases at J, leaving 4 bases unmatched. Per the germline V gene, CDR1 is SQVTM and CDR2 is ANQGSEA. The CDR3 loop spans 12 amino acids. Here the CDR3 reads CSIGTDSYEQYF. As DNA, the CDR3 is TGCAGCATCGGGACAGACTCCTACGAGCAGTACTTC.

This chain links TRBV7-6 with TRBJ2-5; 13 bases fit TRBD2. The ends lost 6 bases at V and 4 bases at J; junction bases unmatched: 5. The CDR3 extends over 15 amino acids. Per germline, CDR1 SGHVS and CDR2 FNYEAQ. CDR3 residues: CASRPLAGGGETQYF. The CDR3 DNA reads as TGTGCCAGCAGGCCACTAGCGGGAGGGGGAGAGACCCAGTACTTC.

This chain uses TRBV9 with TRBJ2-1; the match to TRBD1 covers 10 bases. V was clipped by 8 bases and J by 6 bases; unmatched bases: 5. This CDR3 has 13 amino acids. CDR1 SGDLS and CDR2 YYNGEE come from the germline V gene. The CDR3 is CASGQGGGNEQFF. CDR3 bases: TGTGCCAGTGGACAGGGGGGTGGCAATGAGCAGTTCTTC.

The chain combines TRBV21-1 with TRBJ2-7. TRBV21-1 is marked as a pseudogene. This CDR3 comprises 16 residues. CDR3 protein: CASSKWRTVNRYEQYF. CDR3 nucleotides: TGTGCCAGCAGCAAATGGCGGACGGTGAATCGCTACGAGCAGTACTTC.

The V call is TRBV5-1, the J call TRBJ2-1; 8 nucleotides line up with TRBD2. The CDR3 sequence is 15 residues long. The V gene end was trimmed by 2 bases and the J gene end by 0 bases; junction bases not matched to a gene: 1. From germline, CDR1 is SGHRS and CDR2 YFSETQ. CDR3 sequence: CASSFTSGSYNEQFF. Written as DNA, the CDR3 is TGCGCCAGCAGCTTTACTAGCGGCTCCTACAATGAGCAGTTCTTC.